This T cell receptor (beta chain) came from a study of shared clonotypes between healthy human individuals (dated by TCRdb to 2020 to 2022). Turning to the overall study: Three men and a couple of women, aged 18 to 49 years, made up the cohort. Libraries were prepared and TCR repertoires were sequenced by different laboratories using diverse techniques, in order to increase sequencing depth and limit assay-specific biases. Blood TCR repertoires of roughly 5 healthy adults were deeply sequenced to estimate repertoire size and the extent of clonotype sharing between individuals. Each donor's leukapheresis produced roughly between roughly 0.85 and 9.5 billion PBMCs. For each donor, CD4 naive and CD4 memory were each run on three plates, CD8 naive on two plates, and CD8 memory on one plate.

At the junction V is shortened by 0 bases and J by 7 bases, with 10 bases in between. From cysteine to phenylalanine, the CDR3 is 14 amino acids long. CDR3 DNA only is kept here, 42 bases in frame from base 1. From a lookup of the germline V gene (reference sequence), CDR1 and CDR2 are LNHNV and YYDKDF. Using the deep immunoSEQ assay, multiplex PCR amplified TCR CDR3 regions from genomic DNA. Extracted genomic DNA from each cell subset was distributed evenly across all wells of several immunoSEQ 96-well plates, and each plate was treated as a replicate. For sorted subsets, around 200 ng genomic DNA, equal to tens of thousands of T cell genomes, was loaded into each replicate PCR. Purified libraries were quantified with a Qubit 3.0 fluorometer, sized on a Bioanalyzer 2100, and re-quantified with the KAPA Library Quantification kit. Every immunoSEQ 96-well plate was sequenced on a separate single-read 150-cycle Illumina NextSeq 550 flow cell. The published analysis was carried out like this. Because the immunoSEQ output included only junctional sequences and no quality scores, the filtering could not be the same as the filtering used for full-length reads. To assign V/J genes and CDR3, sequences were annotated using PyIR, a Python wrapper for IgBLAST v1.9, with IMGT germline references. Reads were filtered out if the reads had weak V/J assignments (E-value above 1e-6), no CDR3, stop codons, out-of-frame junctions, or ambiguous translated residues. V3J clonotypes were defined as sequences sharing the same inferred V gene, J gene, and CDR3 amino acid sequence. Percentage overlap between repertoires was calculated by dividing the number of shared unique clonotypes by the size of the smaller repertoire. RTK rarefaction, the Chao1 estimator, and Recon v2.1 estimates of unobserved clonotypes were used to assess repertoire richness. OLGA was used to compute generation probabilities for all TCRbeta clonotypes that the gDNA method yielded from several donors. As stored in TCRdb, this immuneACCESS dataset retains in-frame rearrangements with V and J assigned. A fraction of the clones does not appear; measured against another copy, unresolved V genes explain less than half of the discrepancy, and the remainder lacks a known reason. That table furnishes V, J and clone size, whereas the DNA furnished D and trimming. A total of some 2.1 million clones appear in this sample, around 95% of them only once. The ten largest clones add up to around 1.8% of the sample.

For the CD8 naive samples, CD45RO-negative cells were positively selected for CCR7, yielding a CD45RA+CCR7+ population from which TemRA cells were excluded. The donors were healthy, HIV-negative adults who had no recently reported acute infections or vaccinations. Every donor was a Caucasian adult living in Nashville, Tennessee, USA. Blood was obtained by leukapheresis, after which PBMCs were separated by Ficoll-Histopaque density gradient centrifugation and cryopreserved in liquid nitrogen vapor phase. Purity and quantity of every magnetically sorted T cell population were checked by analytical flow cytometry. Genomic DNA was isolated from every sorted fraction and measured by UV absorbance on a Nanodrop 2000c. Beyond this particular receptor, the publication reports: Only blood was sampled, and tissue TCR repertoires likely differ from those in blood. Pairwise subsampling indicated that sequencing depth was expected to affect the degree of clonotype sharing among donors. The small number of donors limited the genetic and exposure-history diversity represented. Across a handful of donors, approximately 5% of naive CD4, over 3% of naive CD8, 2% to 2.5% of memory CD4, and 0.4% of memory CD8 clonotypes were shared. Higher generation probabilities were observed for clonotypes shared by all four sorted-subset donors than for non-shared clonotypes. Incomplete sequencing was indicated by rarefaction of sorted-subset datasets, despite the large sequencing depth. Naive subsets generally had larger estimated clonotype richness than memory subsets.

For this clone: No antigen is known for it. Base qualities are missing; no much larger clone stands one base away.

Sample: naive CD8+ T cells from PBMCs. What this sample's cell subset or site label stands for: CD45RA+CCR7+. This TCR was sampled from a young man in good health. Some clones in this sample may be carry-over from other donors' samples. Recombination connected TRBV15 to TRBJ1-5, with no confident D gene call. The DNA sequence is TGTGCCACCAGCAGAGAGAGGGTAGGGCAGCCCCAGCATTTT. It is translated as CATSRERVGQPQHF.